This TCR beta chain is drawn from a study of cytomegalovirus exposure and HLA in healthy donors. Broader study findings: A missense DCLRE1C variant was associated with V- and J-gene trimming of TCR beta chains in a later analysis, and an independent cohort replicated the association. Roughly uniform depth of sequencing across donors was assumed in presence/absence analyses.

In the case of this clone: Its specificity is unknown.

The PCR used 60 Vbeta and 13 Jbeta primers. Repertoires were generated with immunoSEQ multiplex PCR, while TCRdb's copy carries only in-frame clones and drops some. The table includes 100,000 to 150,000 clones, 81% detected once. The CDR3 is 15 residues long. Per the germline V gene, CDR1 is MDHEN and CDR2 is SYDVKM. The trim removed 5 bases at V and 2 bases at J, leaving 8 bases unmatched. This receptor was identified in a woman aged 40 to 50 in good health and CMV-seropositive. Sequenced material: PBMCs. This chain connects TRBV28 to TRBJ2-7, with 8 bases identical to TRBD1. CDR3 region: CASSQRQGSAYEQYF. The CDR3 nucleotides read TGTGCCAGCAGTCAAAGACAGGGGTCGGCCTACGAGCAGTACTTC. The whole variable domain, remainder taken from reference TRBV28 and TRBJ2-7, is DVKVTQSSRYLVKRTGEKVFLECVQDMDHENMFWYRQDPGLGLRLIYFSYDVKMKEKGDIPEGYSVSREKKERFSLILESASTNQTSMYLCASSQRQGSAYEQYFGPGTRLTVT.